One and the same sample provided the 31 T cell receptor beta chains below, sequenced in a study of cytomegalovirus exposure and HLA in healthy donors (dated by TCRdb to about 2017). Receptor libraries were prepared by the immunoSEQ multiplex PCR assay. For the multiplex PCR, a mixture combining 60 forward primers for TCR Vbeta segments and 13 reverse primers for TCR Jbeta segments was used. TCRdb mirrors the immuneACCESS table, restricted to in-frame sequences. Some clones are absent from its copies; in checked studies, under half trace to an unresolved V gene, and the reason for the others is unknown. Recorded for this sample are fewer than 130,000 clones; about 80% of them occurred a single time. About 3.2% of the sample rests with the top ten. What was sequenced was PBMCs. The receptor set was obtained from a woman aged 60 to 75 in good health and CMV-seropositive.

The chain links TRBV18 to TRBJ1-1; D might be TRBD1 (5 bases). The CDR3 has 13 residues. V was trimmed by 8 bases and J by 0 bases, leaving 10 bases between them. From germline, CDR1 is KGHSH and CDR2 LQKENI. CDR3 sequence reads: CASKTDLNTEAFF. CDR3 nucleotides: TGTGCCAGCAAGACAGACCTGAACACTGAAGCTTTCTTT.

This clone was detected only once. J is TRBJ2-4 and V is TRBV30; maybe TRBD2 (6 bases). The V gene's germline CDR1 is GTSNPN and CDR2 SVGIG (reference sequence). The CDR3 totals 13 residues. V lost 1 base, J lost 13 bases, and 17 bases lay in between. CDR3 residues: CAWSAGPDGGQYF. For the CDR3, the DNA is TGTGCCTGGAGTGCAGGTCCGGACGGGGGACAGTACTTC.

This rearrangement joins TRBV5-1 to TRBJ1-3, with 12 positions matching TRBD1. Per germline, CDR1 SGHRS and CDR2 YFSETQ. Trimming cost V 4 bases and J 4 bases; bases outside gene matches: 9. This CDR3 has 17 amino acids. The CDR3 reads CASSPGTGGSWGNTIYF. Here the CDR3 DNA reads TGCGCCAGCAGCCCCGGGACAGGGGGCTCGTGGGGAAACACCATATATTTT.

The chain is built from TRBV19 and TRBJ1-4; the D gene is possibly TRBD1 (6 bases). Germline V CDR1 and CDR2: LNHDA, SQIVND (reference sequence). V lost 5 bases and J lost 2, with 12 bases in between. This CDR3 is built from 15 residues. The CDR3 region is CASSPYRDTNEKLFF. The CDR3 DNA is TGTGCCAGTAGTCCTTACAGGGATACTAATGAAAAACTGTTTTTT.

This clone was recorded a few times. The chain employs TRBV11-2 and TRBJ2-5; 13 bases are shared with TRBD2. J lost 4 bases, V lost 6 bases, and 11 bases had no gene match. This CDR3 region has 17 residues. Germline loops: CDR1 SGHAT, CDR2 FQNNGV. CDR3 DNA sequence: TGTGCCAGCAGTTCTCGACTAGCGGGAGGAGTTAGAGAGACCCAGTACTTC. Its translation: CASSSRLAGGVRETQYF.

This clone was picked up a small number of times. This chain links TRBV5-6 with TRBJ2-1, with D uncertain. There are 15 residues in the CDR3. V lost 1 base, J lost 0 bases, and 8 bases lay in between. Germline lookup yields CDR1 SGHDT and CDR2 YYEEEE. CDR3 sequence (DNA): TGTGCCAGCAGCTTGCTCGGTCGCTCCTACAATGAGCAGTTCTTC. It yields the protein CASSLLGRSYNEQFF.

The sample holds one count of this clone. The J gene is TRBJ2-5, the V gene TRBV29-1, with a weak D call TRBD2 (5 bases). Trimming cost V 6 bases and J 2 bases, with 13 bases left between them. The CDR3 consists of 13 residues. Germline CDR1 and CDR2: SQVTM and ANQGSEA. The CDR3 reads CSVIKPGQETQYF. The CDR3 DNA is TGCAGCGTGATTAAGCCGGGACAAGAGACCCAGTACTTC.

This chain connects TRBV9 to TRBJ1-6; D unclear. Trimming left V 7 bases short and J 9 bases short, with 17 bases between. Germline loops: CDR1 SGDLS, CDR2 YYNGEE. This CDR3 spans 14 amino acids. The CDR3 here is CASPTQPTGSPLHF. CDR3 bases: TGTGCCAGCCCTACCCAACCAACTGGTTCACCCCTCCACTTT.

This rearrangement joins TRBV7-2 to TRBJ2-5, with TRBD2 matching over 7 bases. V lost 1 base, J lost 3 bases, and 8 bases stayed unmatched. Germline loops: CDR1 SGHTA, CDR2 FQGNSA. The CDR3 consists of 16 residues. CDR3 in amino acids: CASSLGSASGEETQYF. The CDR3 nucleotides read TGTGCCAGCAGCTTAGGTTCGGCTAGCGGTGAAGAGACCCAGTACTTC.

The J gene is TRBJ1-1, the V gene TRBV7-3; D may be TRBD1 (6 bases). Per the germline V gene, CDR1 is SGHTA and CDR2 is FQGTGA. This CDR3 is built from 15 residues. Trimming stripped 1 base from V and 6 bases from J, with 15 bases between. Written as DNA, the CDR3 is TGTGCCAGCAGCTTAAACGCAGGGGTTTTATCTGAAGCTTTCTTT. Translating gives CASSLNAGVLSEAFF. Complete variable domain (other parts from reference TRBV7-3 and TRBJ1-1): GAGVSQTPSNKVTEKGKYVELRCDPISGHTALYWYRQSLGQGPEFLIYFQGTGAADDSGLPNDRFFAVRPEGSVSTLKIQRTERGDSAVYLCASSLNAGVLSEAFFGQGTRLTVV.

This chain uses TRBV5-1 with TRBJ2-5, with D perhaps TRBD1 (5 bases). TRBJ2-7 explains the end of the DNA better; the J call may be wrong. The CDR3 runs 17 residues. Germline-derived CDR1 and CDR2 are SGHRS and YFSETQ. DNA for the CDR3: TGCGCCGACAGAAGAGCTGGGGCCGAAACTCACTCCTACGAGCAGTACTTC. Residues: CADRRAGAETHSYEQYF.

The CDR3, as DNA: TGTGCCAGCAGCAGGGACAGGGGGTCCAATGAGCAGTTCTTC. Its protein is CASSRDRGSNEQFF. The chain links TRBV5-4 to TRBJ2-1; 11 nucleotides match TRBD1. Germline-derived CDR1 and CDR2 are SGHNT and YYREEE (reference sequence). Germline trimming cut 4 bases from V and 6 bases from J; bases unmatched to any gene: 3. The CDR3 runs 14 residues.

The chain is built from TRBV30 and TRBJ2-5, with D uncertain. Near its end, the DNA agrees better with TRBJ2-7, so the J call may be wrong. The germline gives CDR1 GTSNPN, CDR2 SVGIG (reference sequence). The CDR3 loop spans 15 amino acids. The CDR3 sequence is CAWSVPGDYFYEQYF. The CDR3 coding sequence is TGTGCCTGGAGTGTACCCGGAGATTATTTCTACGAGCAGTACTTC.

The rearrangement joins TRBV2 to TRBJ2-7; D is perhaps TRBD1 (6 bases). CDR1 is SNHLY and CDR2 is FYNNEI in the germline V gene. Deletions cut 4 bases from V and 0 bases from J, with 22 bases between. This CDR3 has 18 residues. CDR3 region: CASSVEGEQRKLSYEQYF. CDR3 DNA sequence: TGTGCCAGCAGTGTCGAGGGGGAGCAACGTAAGCTCTCCTACGAGCAGTACTTC.

The rearrangement uses TRBV7-2 and TRBJ2-1, with a tentative D call TRBD1 (6 bases). The germline V gene encodes CDR1 SGHTA and CDR2 FQGNSA. The V end was cut by 5 bases, the J end by 2 bases, with 19 bases between. There are 17 residues in the CDR3. The CDR3 nucleotides are TGTGCCAGCAGCCCCACCCTTTCAGGGGTCACCTACAATGAGCAGTTCTTC. This sequence encodes CASSPTLSGVTYNEQFF.

The V gene is TRBV6-5, the J gene TRBJ2-7; possibly TRBD1 for D (7 bases). In germline, CDR1 is MNHEY, CDR2 SVGAGI. Between the trimmed V and J ends, which lost 6 bases and 4 bases, there was a span of 16 bases. The CDR3 spans 14 residues. CDR3 DNA sequence: TGTGCCAGCAGGACCGGAGGGGGCCCGTACGAGCAGTACTTC. Protein product: CASRTGGGPYEQYF.

The chain couples TRBV6-1 to TRBJ2-2; 8 bases align to TRBD1. The CDR3 totals 15 residues. The V and J ends lost 3 bases and 3 bases, in that order; junction bases with no gene match: 3. CDR1 MNHNS and CDR2 SASEGT come from the germline V gene. The DNA for the CDR3 is TGTGCCAGCAGTGACGGACAGGGCGACACCGGGGAGCTGTTTTTT. Translating it yields CASSDGQGDTGELFF.

The chain joins TRBV28 to TRBJ1-2; possible D gene TRBD1, 5 bases. Germline values: CDR1 MDHEN, CDR2 SYDVKM. V lost 8 bases and J 4 bases, leaving 8 bases between the germline ends. This CDR3 comprises 11 residues. The CDR3: CASRQSYGYTF. The DNA for the CDR3 is TGTGCCAGCCGACAGAGCTATGGCTACACCTTC.

The chain combines TRBV2 with TRBJ2-1; D not resolved. The CDR3 sequence is 14 residues long. The germline V and J ends were trimmed by 5 bases and 0 bases, with 8 bases remaining between them. CDR1 and CDR2 (germline): SNHLY, FYNNEI. CDR3 loop: CASSFLSSYNEQFF. In DNA form, the CDR3 reads TGTGCCAGCAGTTTTCTTAGCTCCTACAATGAGCAGTTCTTC.

This chain uses TRBV6-1 with TRBJ2-7; 8 bases agree with TRBD2. Looked up from germline, CDR1 is MNHNS and CDR2 is SASEGT. The CDR3 is 15 amino acids. With 1 base clipped from V and 1 base from J, the junction kept 3 bases outside the gene matches. CDR3 region: CASSEEGTSSYEQYF. The DNA of the CDR3 is TGTGCCAGCAGTGAAGAGGGGACTAGTTCCTACGAGCAGTACTTC.

The rearrangement joins TRBV5-1 to TRBJ2-3; 9 nucleotides line up with TRBD1. This CDR3 is 15 amino acids long. CDR1 is SGHRS and CDR2 is YFSETQ in the germline V gene. V shed 2 bases and J 8 bases; nucleotides not matched to a gene: 9. The CDR3 DNA is TGCGCCAGCAGCTTACAGGGGGCGTCATCCGGTACGCAGTATTTT. Translating it yields CASSLQGASSGTQYF.

V gene TRBV5-4 combines with J gene TRBJ2-7; D remains ambiguous. CDR3 length: 14 residues. Per germline, CDR1 SGHNT and CDR2 YYREEE (reference sequence). Trimming removed 0 bases from V and 8 bases from J, with 15 bases in between. CDR3 sequence: CASSLGQVLGQQYF. The CDR3 DNA reads as TGTGCCAGCAGCTTGGGACAAGTCCTGGGCCAGCAGTACTTC.

The chain carries TRBV5-1 and TRBJ1-3; TRBD1 might be the D (6 bases). Germline V gene lookup returns CDR1 SGHRS and CDR2 YFSETQ. V was shortened by 3 bases and J by 0 bases, with 10 bases between the two germline ends. The CDR3 totals 15 residues. As DNA, the CDR3 is TGCGCCAGCAGCTACCAGACAGGCTCTGGAAACACCATATATTTT. Amino acid sequence: CASSYQTGSGNTIYF.

This sequence joins TRBV6-1 and TRBJ2-7; TRBD2 matches at 7 bases. The CDR3 totals 12 residues. Germline CDR1 is MNHNS and CDR2 is SASEGT. The DNA for the CDR3 is TGTTTCCTAGCGGACCGTACCTACGAGCAGTACTTC. Its translation: CFLADRTYEQYF.

The chain has TRBV9 and TRBJ2-3; D ambiguous. The V end was cut by 2 bases, the J end by 2 bases, with 12 bases between. Germline-derived CDR1 and CDR2 are SGDLS and YYNGEE. The CDR3 runs to 15 residues. The CDR3 DNA reads TGTGCCAGCAGCGTTGAGGCTCGATACACAGATACGCAGTATTTT. It codes for CASSVEARYTDTQYF.

The CDR3: CASTIQSGDTQYF. The CDR3 DNA reads TGTGCCAGCACCATCCAGTCGGGAGATACGCAGTATTTT. V gene TRBV28 combines with J gene TRBJ2-3; D not resolved. Germline CDR1 MDHEN, CDR2 SYDVKM. V was shortened by 7 bases and J by 5 bases, with 13 bases between the two germline ends. The CDR3 spans 13 residues.

In this sample, this clone turned up a few times. Here the CDR3 reads CASSVGGDSSYEQYF. The CDR3 DNA is TGTGCCAGCAGCGTAGGAGGGGACAGTTCCTACGAGCAGTACTTC. V and J are TRBV9 and TRBJ2-7, with 7 bases identical to TRBD1. CDR3 size: 15 residues. After removal of 0 bases from V and 1 base from J, the junction contained 4 bases not matched to a gene. Germline CDR1 is SGDLS and CDR2 is YYNGEE.

The chain uses TRBV4-1 and TRBJ2-1; no clear D. Germline V gene lookup returns CDR1 MGHRA and CDR2 YSYEKL. The germline V and J ends were trimmed by 3 bases and 0 bases, with 6 bases remaining between them. The CDR3 contains 14 residues. The CDR3: CASSHKSSYNEQFF. CDR3 nucleotide sequence: TGCGCCAGCAGCCACAAGAGCTCCTACAATGAGCAGTTCTTC.

This sequence joins TRBV27 and TRBJ2-3, with 12 bases that match TRBD2. Germline V gives CDR1 MNHEY, CDR2 SMNVEV (reference sequence). V lost 8 bases to trimming and J lost 2 bases; unmatched junction nucleotides: 8. This CDR3 has 16 residues. The CDR3 DNA is TGTGCCAGCGGCGAGGGACTAGCGGGCCTCACAGATACGCAGTATTTT. Its protein product is CASGEGLAGLTDTQYF.

For this clone: One junction end does not reproduce the germline sequence, and a read error may be involved. This chain joins TRBV7-9 and TRBJ2-7; 9 nucleotides agree with TRBD1. The CDR3 sequence is 16 residues long. CDR1 and CDR2 (germline): SEHNR, FQNEAQ (reference sequence). The CDR3 DNA sequence: TGTTCCAGCAGCTCTCCGGGACAGGGAAAGAGCTACGAGCAGTACTTC. Amino acids: CSSSSPGQGKSYEQYF.

The J gene is TRBJ2-1, the V gene TRBV6-5; 9 bases match TRBD2. The germline V gene has CDR1 MNHEY and CDR2 SVGAGI. The CDR3 is 15 residues long. V lost 6 bases and J lost 7; bases outside the gene matches: 10. The CDR3 region has the DNA TGTGCCAGCAGCAAATTTAGCGGGAGCAGGAATGAGCAGTTCTTC. Translated, it gives CASSKFSGSRNEQFF.